This entry lists 12 T cell receptor beta chains sequenced from one sample in a study of STAT3 mutations in large granular lymphocyte leukemia. Their specific antigens are unknown. Measured with immunoSEQ multiplex PCR; TCRdb has only the in-frame clones, and not every one. The table records approximately 17,000 clones, 70% to 90% of them present only once. Study results and caveats: In T-cell large granular lymphocyte leukemia, about half of patients showed multiple immunodominant subclonotypes.

Material for sequencing was peripheral blood mononuclear cells. These receptor sequences come from a man aged 45-65 years with T-cell large granular lymphocyte leukemia. Some clones in this sample may be carry-over from other donors' samples.

The rearrangement joins TRBV5-4 to TRBJ2-3; a possible D gene is TRBD2 (7 bases). The CDR3 is 19 residues long. Trimming stripped 3 bases from V and 2 bases from J, with 25 bases between. Germline V gene lookup returns CDR1 SGHNT and CDR2 YYREEE (reference sequence). CDR3 sequence reads: CASSSRGGHWLAFTDTQYF. CDR3 DNA sequence: TGTGCCAGCAGCTCAAGGGGGGGCCACTGGCTAGCATTCACAGATACGCAGTATTTT.

The chain combines TRBV6-5 with TRBJ1-6; no clear D. V was pared by 0 bases and J by 3 bases, with 9 bases between. The CDR3 spans 16 residues. Germline V gene lookup returns CDR1 MNHEY and CDR2 SVGAGI. The CDR3 sequence: CASSYSNRLYNSPLHF. CDR3 bases: TGTGCCAGCAGTTACTCAAACAGACTCTATAATTCACCCCTCCACTTT.

In this sample, this clone turned up a few times. The chain couples TRBV27 to TRBJ1-4; D uncertain. This CDR3 spans 15 amino acids. Per germline, CDR1 MNHEY and CDR2 SMNVEV (reference sequence). The ends were cut back, 6 bases at V and 0 bases at J, with 11 bases in the middle. CDR3 in DNA: TGTGCCAGCAGCTTAGCATGGGCAACTAATGAAAAACTGTTTTTT. Translated, it gives CASSLAWATNEKLFF.

This chain uses TRBV20-1 with TRBJ2-7; D remains ambiguous. This CDR3 spans 11 amino acids. The V end was cut by 2 bases, the J end by 6 bases, with 8 bases between. Looked up from germline, CDR1 is DFQATT and CDR2 is SNEGSKA (reference sequence). DNA for the CDR3: TGCAGTGCTAGATCGGGTAGCGAGCAGTACTTC. Its protein is CSARSGSEQYF.

This clone was counted only a few times. At one boundary the junction diverges from the germline segment, which might be a read error. The chain joins TRBV7-9 to TRBJ2-7, with no clear D. The CDR3 totals 11 residues. CDR1 is SEHNR, CDR2 FQNEAQ, per germline (reference sequence). The CDR3, as DNA: TGTGCCAGCAGCTCAGACCGACGCCCTAACTTC. Protein product: CASSSDRRPNF.

V usage is TRBV18 and J usage is TRBJ1-5, with D unresolved. Germline values: CDR1 KGHSH, CDR2 LQKENI. This CDR3 is 13 amino acids long. The V end was cut by 4 bases, the J end by 9 bases, with 13 bases between. The CDR3 region has the DNA TGTGCCAGCTCACTAGATCCAAACGGGCCCCAGCATTTT. Its protein product is CASSLDPNGPQHF.

This clone was picked up one time. This sequence joins TRBV7-8 and TRBJ2-6; D gene unclear. This CDR3 contains 16 residues. Trimming shortened V by 0 bases and J by 0 bases, and 6 bases separated the two germline ends. Germline V gene data show CDR1 as SGHVS and CDR2 as FQNEAQ. The CDR3 protein is CASSLAAVSGANVLTF. The DNA of the CDR3 is TGTGCCAGCAGCTTAGCAGCCGTCTCTGGGGCCAACGTCCTGACTTTC.

This sequence joins TRBV9 and TRBJ2-3; a possible D gene is TRBD2 (7 bases). Trimming shortened V by 0 bases and J by 1 base, and 9 bases separated the two germline ends. The CDR3 length is 15 residues. The V gene's germline CDR1 is SGDLS and CDR2 YYNGEE. The CDR3 loop is CASSVAGGRTDTQYF. The CDR3 nucleotides are TGTGCCAGCAGCGTAGCGGGGGGCCGCACAGATACGCAGTATTTT.

The chain has TRBV28 and TRBJ2-2; tentatively, D is TRBD1 (7 bases). CDR1 and CDR2 (germline): MDHEN, SYDVKM. This CDR3 comprises 15 residues. The V gene lost 7 bases and the J gene lost 9 bases, with 21 bases spanning the gap. CDR3 amino acids: CASNTAGGLHRELFF. CDR3 nucleotides: TGTGCCAGCAACACGGCAGGGGGACTCCACCGGGAGCTGTTTTTT. Full variable domain (outside the CDR3, taken from reference TRBV28 and TRBJ2-2): DVKVTQSSRYLVKRTGEKVFLECVQDMDHENMFWYRQDPGLGLRLIYFSYDVKMKEKGDIPEGYSVSREKKERFSLILESASTNQTSMYLCASNTAGGLHRELFFGEGSRLTVL.

The chain is built from TRBV30 and TRBJ2-1; D is perhaps TRBD2 (6 bases). CDR1 GTSNPN and CDR2 SVGIG come from the germline V gene (reference sequence). This CDR3 contains 14 residues. Trimming stripped 0 bases from V and 7 bases from J, with 13 bases between. The CDR3 sequence is CAWSVHGGRNEQFF. The CDR3 coding sequence is TGTGCCTGGAGTGTACATGGGGGGAGGAATGAGCAGTTCTTC.

This clone was observed a handful of times. The chain is built from TRBV5-1 and TRBJ2-5; the D is unclear. The germline gives CDR1 SGHRS, CDR2 YFSETQ. The CDR3 is made up of 11 amino acids. The V gene lost 5 bases and the J gene lost 2 bases, with 4 bases spanning the gap. In DNA form, the CDR3 reads TGCGCCAGCAGGTTTCAAGAGACCCAGTACTTC. Translated: CASRFQETQYF. Using reference TRBV5-1 and TRBJ2-5 for the parts outside the CDR3, the full variable domain is KAGVTQTPRYLIKTRGQQVTLSCSPISGHRSVSWYQQTPGQGLQFLFEYFSETQRNKGNFPGRFSGRQFSNSRSEMNVSTLELGDSALYLCASRFQETQYFGPGTRLLVL.

The rearrangement links TRBV5-1 to TRBJ2-5; a weak D match, TRBD1 (6 bases). The germline CDR1 and CDR2 sequences are SGHRS and YFSETQ. The CDR3 consists of 15 residues. The germline V and J ends were trimmed by 7 bases and 4 bases, with 20 bases remaining between them. The CDR3 DNA reads as TGCGCCAGCGGTCCTACAGGGTTGTGGGGAGAGACCCAGTACTTC. Encoded protein: CASGPTGLWGETQYF.